The 17 T cell receptor beta chains in this list originate from one sample, sequenced in a study of shared clonotypes between healthy human individuals. Repertoires were generated with immunoSEQ multiplex PCR, while TCRdb's copy carries only in-frame clones and drops some. The sample has around 2,000,000 clones, about 94% seen once. CD45RO negativity and positive selection for CCR7 defined naive CD8 cells, a population that excluded terminally differentiated effector memory CD45RA+ cells. The sequencing input was naive CD8+ T cells sorted from blood. The origin of the receptors is a man aged 18 to 30 in good health.

V usage is TRBV19 and J usage is TRBJ2-6, with a weak D call TRBD2 (5 bases). CDR1 and CDR2 (germline): LNHDA, SQIVND (reference sequence). Between the trimmed V and J ends, which lost 5 bases and 0 bases, there was a span of 17 bases. The CDR3 length is 18 residues. This chain's CDR3 is CASSEVRVTNSGANVLTF. The CDR3 region has the DNA TGTGCCAGTAGTGAGGTGCGGGTAACGAACTCTGGGGCCAACGTCCTGACTTTC.

This chain connects TRBV28 to TRBJ2-1; 12 bases are shared with TRBD1. Germline values: CDR1 MDHEN, CDR2 SYDVKM. The CDR3 totals 18 residues. The V gene end was trimmed by 3 bases and the J gene end by 2 bases; junction bases not matched to a gene: 8. CDR3 nucleotides: TGTGCCAGCAGTTTGAGGGGGACAGGGGGCGTCCCCTACAATGAGCAGTTCTTC. Protein product: CASSLRGTGGVPYNEQFF.

Remarks on this clone: The sample has other DNA sequences that encode this CDR3 too. This chain uses TRBV13 with TRBJ2-7; no definite D call. The V end was cut by 4 bases, the J end by 2 bases, with 9 bases between. There are 13 residues in the CDR3. CDR1 is PRHDT, CDR2 FYEKMQ, per germline (reference sequence). CDR3 DNA sequence: TGTGCCAGCAGCTCTGGCCGGGCCTACGAGCAGTACTTC. It encodes CASSSGRAYEQYF. Drawing the rest from reference TRBV13 and TRBJ2-7, the complete variable domain is AAGVIQSPRHLIKEKRETATLKCYPIPRHDTVYWYQQGPGQDPQFLISFYEKMQSDKGSIPDRFSAQQFSDYHSELNMSSLELGDSALYFCASSSGRAYEQYFGPGTRLTVT.

The V call is TRBV9, the J call TRBJ1-3, with TRBD1 as a possible D gene (6 bases). With 3 bases removed from V and 2 bases from J, the gap between germline ends came to 12 bases. Germline loops: CDR1 SGDLS, CDR2 YYNGEE. The CDR3 loop spans 15 amino acids. The CDR3 spells CASSEGGFAGNTIYF. Written as DNA, the CDR3 is TGTGCCAGCAGCGAAGGGGGATTCGCTGGAAACACCATATATTTT.

Comments on this clone: This same CDR3 is encoded by further DNA sequences in the sample. The rearrangement links TRBV7-2 to TRBJ2-7; D is unclear. The length of the CDR3 is 12 residues. The V end was cut by 5 bases, the J end by 2 bases, with 7 bases between. CDR1 is SGHTA, CDR2 FQGNSA, per germline. CDR3 sequence reads: CASSLPPYEQYF. The CDR3 DNA is TGTGCCAGCAGCCTCCCCCCCTACGAGCAGTACTTC.

As regards this clone: Other DNA sequences in this specimen translate into the identical CDR3. V is TRBV7-9 and J is TRBJ1-5; D gene ambiguous. This CDR3 region has 12 residues. The germline CDR1 and CDR2 sequences are SEHNR and FQNEAQ (reference sequence). V was trimmed by 4 bases and J by 2 bases, leaving 3 bases between them. As DNA, the CDR3 is TGTGCCAGCAGCTCGGGCAATCAGCCCCAGCATTTT. As protein: CASSSGNQPQHF.

The chain links TRBV6-6 to TRBJ2-5; D might be TRBD1 (5 bases). Near its end, the DNA agrees better with TRBJ2-7, so the J call may be wrong. The CDR3 is made up of 12 amino acids. Germline V lookup: CDR1 MNHNY, CDR2 SVGAGI (reference sequence). In nucleotides, the CDR3 is TGTGCCAGCACTGCAGGGTCCTACGAGCAGTACTTC. It codes for CASTAGSYEQYF.

This chain uses TRBV2 with TRBJ1-1; unclear D gene. Germline lookup yields CDR1 SNHLY and CDR2 FYNNEI. The CDR3 totals 17 residues. The V end was cut by 6 bases, the J end by 5 bases, with 25 bases between. The chain's CDR3 is CASSSVKRGVEGTEAFF. Here the CDR3 DNA reads TGTGCCAGCAGCTCCGTAAAACGTGGGGTAGAGGGAACTGAAGCTTTCTTT.

This chain uses TRBV27 with TRBJ2-3; D unresolved. This CDR3 region has 14 residues. Germline V gene data show CDR1 as MNHEY and CDR2 as SMNVEV (reference sequence). V was clipped by 2 bases and J by 0 bases, with 6 bases between them. Here the CDR3 reads CASSLSESTDTQYF. In DNA, the CDR3 is TGTGCCAGCAGTTTAAGCGAGAGCACAGATACGCAGTATTTT.

On this clone itself: The sample has other DNA sequences that encode this CDR3 too. The rearrangement uses TRBV25-1 and TRBJ2-7; D uncertain. The V gene lost 3 bases and the J gene lost 5 bases, with 8 bases spanning the gap. The CDR3 loop spans 12 amino acids. Germline-derived CDR1 and CDR2 are MGHDK and SYGVNS. The CDR3 reads CASSDLGNEQYF. CDR3 coding DNA: TGTGCCAGCAGTGATCTCGGTAACGAGCAGTACTTC.

The V call is TRBV7-6, the J call TRBJ1-1; 7 bases are shared with TRBD1. The CDR3 spans 12 residues. The trim removed 5 bases at V and 7 bases at J, leaving 4 bases unmatched. From germline, CDR1 is SGHVS and CDR2 FNYEAQ. The CDR3 DNA reads TGTGCCAGCAGCCCGACAGGGTTTGAAGCTTTCTTT. As protein: CASSPTGFEAFF.

The rearrangement uses TRBV5-1 and TRBJ2-3; either TRBD1 or TRBD2 may fit D (5 bases each). The CDR3 totals 16 residues. V was cut by 2 bases and J by 5 bases, with 18 bases left in between. Germline V gives CDR1 SGHRS, CDR2 YFSETQ. The CDR3 region is CASSFSLEGPRDTQYF. CDR3 coding DNA: TGCGCCAGCAGCTTTTCTCTTGAGGGGCCTAGAGATACGCAGTATTTT.

To note about this clone: Other DNA sequences in this specimen translate into the identical CDR3. V usage is TRBV14 and J usage is TRBJ2-7, with D perhaps matching TRBD1 (6 bases). The V gene's germline CDR1 is SGHDN and CDR2 FVKESK. The CDR3 has 14 residues. V lost 3 bases to trimming and J lost 2 bases, with 11 bases between them. In DNA, the CDR3 is TGTGCCAGCAGCCAGGGGCAGGGGCCCTACGAGCAGTACTTC. Its protein product is CASSQGQGPYEQYF.

This clone was recorded only once. The chain recombines TRBV5-4 with TRBJ2-3, with unresolved D. The CDR3 contains 14 residues. CDR1 and CDR2 from the germline V gene are SGHNT and YYREEE (reference sequence). Trimming took 1 base from V and 0 from J, leaving 6 bases between them. CDR3 DNA: TGTGCCAGCAGCTTGACGACTAGCACAGATACGCAGTATTTT. Protein: CASSLTTSTDTQYF.

This chain uses TRBV13 with TRBJ1-2; D not certain. Germline V CDR1 and CDR2: PRHDT, FYEKMQ (reference sequence). The V and J ends lost 0 bases and 6 bases respectively, with 8 bases between them. The CDR3 has 13 residues. The CDR3 DNA is TGTGCCAGCAGCTTAGGCCTTAGAGATGGCTACACCTTC. Encoded protein: CASSLGLRDGYTF.

The rearrangement uses TRBV7-8 and TRBJ1-2, with D possibly matching TRBD1 (5 bases). Germline loops: CDR1 SGHVS, CDR2 FQNEAQ. With 0 bases removed from V and 4 bases from J, the gap between germline ends came to 9 bases. The CDR3 is made up of 14 amino acids. The CDR3 DNA follows: TGTGCCAGCAGCTTAGCGGGGACGGTCTATGGCTACACCTTC. Amino acids: CASSLAGTVYGYTF. Supplemented by reference TRBV7-8 and TRBJ1-2, the full variable domain reads GAGVSQSPRYKVAKRGQDVALRCDPISGHVSLFWYQQALGQGPEFLTYFQNEAQLDKSGLPSDRFFAERPEGSVSTLKIQRTQQEDSAVYLCASSLAGTVYGYTFGSGTRLTVV.

This chain links TRBV5-1 with TRBJ2-3, with a weak D call TRBD2 (7 bases). Trimming removed 2 bases from V and 2 bases from J, with 18 bases in between. Germline values: CDR1 SGHRS, CDR2 YFSETQ. CDR3 length: 17 residues. The CDR3 DNA follows: TGCGCCAGCAGCTTATCCGAAGCGGGACATGACACAGATACGCAGTATTTT. It translates to CASSLSEAGHDTDTQYF.